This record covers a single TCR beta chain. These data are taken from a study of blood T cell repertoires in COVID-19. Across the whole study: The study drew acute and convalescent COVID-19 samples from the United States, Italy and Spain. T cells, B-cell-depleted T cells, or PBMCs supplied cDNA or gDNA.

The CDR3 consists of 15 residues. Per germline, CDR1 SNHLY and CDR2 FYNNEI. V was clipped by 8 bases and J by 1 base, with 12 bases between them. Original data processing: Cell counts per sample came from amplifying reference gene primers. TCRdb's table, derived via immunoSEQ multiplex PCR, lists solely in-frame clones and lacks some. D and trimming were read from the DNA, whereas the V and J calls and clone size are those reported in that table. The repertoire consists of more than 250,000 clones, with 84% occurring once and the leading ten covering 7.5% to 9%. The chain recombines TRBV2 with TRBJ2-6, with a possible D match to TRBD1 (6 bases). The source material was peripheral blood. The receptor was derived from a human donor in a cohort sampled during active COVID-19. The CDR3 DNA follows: TGTGCCAGCGCAACCAGGGGTTCTGGGGCCAACGTCCTGACTTTC. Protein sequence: CASATRGSGANVLTF.